The T cell receptor beta chain under discussion was sequenced for a study of molecular identifiers for immune sequencing clone quantification. This clonotype was counted at least ten times. Using its own MiXCR run on the PCR reads, TCRdb lists one record per CDR3 protein. The profile covers about 320,000 distinct CDR3 sequences, with about 22% appearing a single time and 0.7% to 0.9% taken by the ten largest. V was shortened by 8 bases and J by 4 bases, with 12 bases between the two germline ends. The CDR3 is 11 amino acids. Germline values: CDR1 SQVTM, CDR2 ANQGSEA. V gene TRBV29-1 combines with J gene TRBJ2-7; D gene ambiguous. Sequencing used naive CD8+ T cells from blood, with Jurkat cell RNA spiked in. The subset denotes: FACS-sorted CD8+CD4-CCR7+CD45RA+ naive T cells. The TCR comes from a human donor in good health. Some libraries in this study had Jurkat cell RNA spiked in. The CDR3 protein is CSPIIGYEQYF. CDR3 nucleotide sequence: TGCAGCCCGATCATCGGGTACGAGCAGTACTTC.